These 8 T cell receptor beta chains originate from one sample sequenced in a study of blood T cells in healthy people across ages. Primed by a sample-barcoded 5' primer and a J-beta primer mix, a second PCR proceeded for about 7 to 11 cycles. In TCRdb, the 5' RACE reads were re-called with MiXCR into one record per CDR3 protein. The table records around 750,000 distinct CDR3 sequences, about 55% of them present only once. The material sequenced was blood. These receptors were obtained from a man older than 75 in good health.

The rearrangement uses TRBV19 and TRBJ2-3, with D perhaps matching TRBD2 (6 bases). V lost 3 bases to trimming and J lost 0 bases, with 10 bases between them. This CDR3 has 15 amino acids. Germline CDR1 LNHDA, CDR2 SQIVND (reference sequence). CDR3 nucleotides: TGTGCCAGTAGTATTGGGAGCGGGAGCACAGATACGCAGTATTTT. This gives the protein CASSIGSGSTDTQYF. The variable domain in full, with the rest retrieved from reference TRBV19 and TRBJ2-3, is DGGITQSPKYLFRKEGQNVTLSCEQNLNHDAMYWYRQDPGQGLRLIYYSQIVNDFQKGDIAEGYSVSREKKESFPLTVTSAQKNPTAFYLCASSIGSGSTDTQYFGPGTRLTVL.

The rearrangement uses TRBV20-1 and TRBJ1-4; D may be TRBD1 (6 bases). The CDR3 has 12 amino acids. Germline CDR1 and CDR2: DFQATT and SNEGSKA (reference sequence). V lost 6 bases and J lost 10, with 15 bases in between. In DNA, the CDR3 is TGCAGTGCCCCAGGGGACGGTGGAAAACTGTTTTTT. Protein product: CSAPGDGGKLFF.

DNA for the CDR3: TGTGCCAGCTCACCAAATACGCAGGCTCGGACGGAGACCCAGTACTTC. This codes for CASSPNTQARTETQYF. The chain recombines TRBV18 with TRBJ2-5; D not resolved. Germline V CDR1 and CDR2: KGHSH, LQKENI. V was shortened by 2 bases and J by 5 bases, with 18 bases between the two germline ends. The CDR3 has 16 residues.

The V and J genes are TRBV25-1 and TRBJ2-3; 9 bases map to TRBD1. V gave up 4 bases and J gave up 3 bases; unmatched junction bases: 5. The CDR3 has 15 amino acids. Looked up from germline, CDR1 is MGHDK and CDR2 is SYGVNS. The CDR3 region is CASSAATGGTDTQYF. Here the CDR3 DNA reads TGTGCCAGCAGTGCTGCGACAGGGGGTACAGATACGCAGTATTTT.

V usage is TRBV10-2 and J usage is TRBJ2-7; D might be TRBD1 (5 bases). Germline assignment: CDR1 WSHSY and CDR2 SAAADI. V gave up 8 bases and J gave up 6 bases, with 29 bases separating them. CDR3 size: 17 residues. The CDR3 here is CASSRFVGALQPAEQYF. The CDR3 DNA is TGCGCCAGCTCCCGCTTTGTTGGGGCCCTGCAGCCTGCCGAGCAGTACTTC.

The V call is TRBV5-1, the J call TRBJ2-1; D is ambiguous. Per germline, CDR1 SGHRS and CDR2 YFSETQ. The CDR3 runs 13 residues. Trimming removed 3 bases at V and 6 bases at J, with 10 bases between. The CDR3 is CASSWSGANEQFF. CDR3 DNA: TGCGCCAGCAGCTGGTCAGGAGCCAATGAGCAGTTCTTC.

This chain joins TRBV29-1 and TRBJ2-5; 8 bases map to TRBD1. With V trimmed by 6 bases and J by 5 bases, 5 bases remained unmatched. The germline V gene has CDR1 SQVTM and CDR2 ANQGSEA. The CDR3 has 12 amino acids. The CDR3 region has the DNA TGCAGCGTGGACAGGGATGGCGAGACCCAGTACTTC. Its protein is CSVDRDGETQYF.

V gene TRBV10-3 combines with J gene TRBJ2-5; 10 bases fit TRBD1. The end of the DNA is better explained by TRBJ2-7, so the J call may be wrong. Per germline, CDR1 ENHRY and CDR2 SYGVKD. The CDR3 runs to 13 residues. CDR3 in amino acids: CAIRPGQGSEQYF. The CDR3 DNA is TGTGCCATCAGACCGGGACAGGGGAGCGAGCAGTACTTC.